A selection of T cell receptor beta chains follows, all from one sample in a study of blood T cell repertoires in COVID-19. Repertoires were generated with immunoSEQ multiplex PCR, while TCRdb's copy carries only in-frame clones and drops some. The sample has 120,000 or so clones, about 83% seen once. Specimen: PBMCs or T cells enriched from blood (not recorded which). These receptors all come from a woman in her twenties or thirties who had recovered from COVID-19. Both conserved end residues are part of each CDR3. A D gene is named only where the DNA matches it firmly. A clone size is listed for some rows: how often the clone was seen (once, few, many), or a class if it is expanded.

clone_size	v_call	cdr3_length	j_call	d_call	cdr3_aa	cdr3_nt
.	TRBV29-1	12	TRBJ1-2	.	CSTRQAFYGYTF	TGCAGCACCCGACAGGCCTTCTATGGCTACACCTTC
.	TRBV28	14	TRBJ2-1	TRBD2	CASYGTSGRAEQFF	TGTGCCAGCTACGGGACTAGCGGGAGGGCCGAGCAGTTCTTC
.	TRBV6-1	17	TRBJ2-1	TRBD2	CASSERGWGRAYNEQFF	TGTGCCAGCAGTGAACGGGGCTGGGGGAGGGCCTACAATGAGCAGTTCTTC
.	TRBV7-3	15	TRBJ1-1	.	CASSFPGRANTEAFF	TGTGCCAGCAGCTTTCCTGGCAGGGCGAACACTGAAGCTTTCTTT
once	TRBV5-1	13	TRBJ1-1	.	CASSLGFSTEAFF	TGCGCCAGCAGCTTGGGCTTCAGCACTGAAGCTTTCTTT
once	TRBV7-2	15	TRBJ2-2	TRBD1	CASSLGQGAHGELFF	TGTGCCAGCAGCTTAGGACAGGGGGCGCATGGGGAGCTGTTTTTT
.	TRBV7-2	15	TRBJ1-4	TRBD1	CASSSPGTGNEKLFF	TGTGCCAGCAGCTCCCCCGGGACAGGGAATGAAAAACTGTTTTTT
.	TRBV6-2/TRBV6-3	15	TRBJ2-5	TRBD2	CASSTGDYGRETQYF	TGTGCCAGCAGTACGGGGGACTACGGTAGGGAGACCCAGTACTTC
.	TRBV28	17	TRBJ1-3	.	CASSFAGPAYSGNTIYF	TGTGCCAGCAGTTTCGCGGGGCCAGCCTACTCTGGAAACACCATATATTTT
.	TRBV27	14	TRBJ2-1	TRBD2	CASSWTSGYNEQFF	TGTGCCAGCAGTTGGACTAGCGGGTACAATGAGCAGTTCTTC
.	TRBV9	15	TRBJ2-1	TRBD1	CASSVEGATGGKQFF	TGTGCCAGCAGCGTAGAAGGGGCGACAGGGGGAAAGCAGTTCTTC
.	TRBV11-1	16	TRBJ2-5	TRBD2	CASSFGAGGVQETQYF	TGTGCCAGCAGCTTCGGAGCGGGAGGCGTCCAAGAGACCCAGTACTTC
many	TRBV7-9	13	TRBJ1-3	.	CASDSALGNTIYF	TGTGCCAGCGACTCCGCGTTGGGAAACACCATATATTTT
once	TRBV12-5	13	TRBJ2-1	.	CASGSAGYNEQFF	TGTGCTAGTGGATCCGCGGGGTACAATGAGCAGTTCTTC
.	TRBV12-2	18	TRBJ2-7	.	CASRLEAREDGLSYEQYF	TGTGCAAGTCGCTTAGAGGCTCGGGAGGACGGGCTCTCCTACGAGCAGTACTTC
.	TRBV27	17	TRBJ2-2	TRBD1	CASSFPRTGGYTGELFF	TGTGCCAGCAGTTTCCCCAGGACAGGGGGCTACACCGGGGAGCTGTTTTTT
.	TRBV9	14	TRBJ2-7	TRBD2	CASSRTGGSREQYF	TGTGCCAGCAGCCGAACGGGGGGGAGCCGCGAGCAGTACTTC
.	TRBV6-5	14	TRBJ1-2	.	CATLPGPGDYGYTF	TGTGCCACCCTCCCAGGTCCGGGAGACTATGGCTACACCTTC
.	TRBV2	14	TRBJ1-2	TRBD1	CASSSPGQNYGYTF	TGTGCCAGCAGTTCCCCGGGACAGAACTATGGCTACACCTTC
.	TRBV5-6	16	TRBJ1-5	TRBD1	CASSLGGTGVHQPQHF	TGTGCCAGCAGCTTGGGGGGGACAGGGGTCCACCAGCCCCAGCATTTT
.	TRBV7-9	14	TRBJ2-5	.	CASSLGGLRETQYF	TGTGCCAGCAGCTTAGGAGGGTTACGAGAGACCCAGTACTTC
.	TRBV5-1	16	TRBJ1-1	TRBD1	CASSLGQGTQNTEAFF	TGCGCCAGCAGCTTGGGACAGGGGACCCAGAACACTGAAGCTTTCTTT
.	TRBV7-3	18	TRBJ1-6	.	CASSLKARDISYNSPLHF	TGTGCCAGCAGCTTAAAGGCCAGGGATATCTCCTATAATTCACCCCTCCACTTT
.	TRBV5-1	17	TRBJ1-4	TRBD1	CASKPGQGSKANEKLFF	TGCGCCAGCAAACCGGGACAGGGAAGTAAGGCTAATGAAAAACTGTTTTTT
few	TRBV28	15	TRBJ2-1	TRBD1	CASTPPTGLANEQFF	TGTGCCAGCACCCCACCGACAGGGTTGGCCAATGAGCAGTTCTTC
.	TRBV6-5	13	TRBJ1-6	.	CASSYQGTSPLHF	TGTGCCAGCAGTTATCAGGGGACTTCACCCCTCCACTTT
.	TRBV6-2/TRBV6-3	15	TRBJ2-2	TRBD2	CASSRLAGVGGELFF	TGTGCCAGCAGCAGACTAGCGGGAGTTGGCGGGGAGCTGTTTTTT
.	TRBV5-4	16	TRBJ2-3	TRBD1	CASSSGQVPSTDTQYF	TGTGCCAGCAGCTCCGGACAGGTACCGAGCACAGATACGCAGTATTTT
once	TRBV7-2	16	TRBJ2-7	TRBD2	CASSATGTSASYEQYF	TGTGCCAGCAGCGCAACCGGGACTAGCGCCTCCTACGAGCAGTACTTC
.	TRBV7-9	15	TRBJ1-3	.	CASSLASSSGNTIYF	TGTGCCAGCAGCTTAGCCTCGAGCTCTGGAAACACCATATATTTT
.	TRBV30	13	TRBJ1-6	.	CAWSRGNNSPLHF	TGTGCCTGGAGTCGCGGTAATAATTCACCCCTCCACTTT
.	TRBV28	16	TRBJ2-5	TRBD2	CASSFWLAGDQETQYF	TGTGCCAGCAGTTTTTGGCTAGCGGGGGACCAAGAGACCCAGTACTTC
once	TRBV29-1	14	TRBJ2-1	.	CSVVNRVSYNEQFF	TGCAGCGTTGTCAACAGGGTATCCTACAATGAGCAGTTCTTC
.	TRBV5-1	14	TRBJ2-5	TRBD1	CASSPRTGGETQYF	TGCGCCAGCAGCCCCCGGACAGGGGGAGAGACCCAGTACTTC
.	TRBV4-3	16	TRBJ1-2	TRBD1	CASSHLTGVNNYGYTF	TGCGCCAGCAGCCATCTGACAGGGGTAAATAACTATGGCTACACCTTC
few	TRBV27	14	TRBJ1-5	.	CASSFYKTDQPQHF	TGTGCCAGCAGTTTTTATAAAACTGATCAGCCCCAGCATTTT
.	TRBV2	14	TRBJ2-1	TRBD2	CASREAGGRNEQFF	TGTGCCAGCAGAGAAGCGGGAGGCAGGAATGAGCAGTTCTTC
.	TRBV4-3	15	TRBJ2-2	TRBD2	CASNPRRGSTGELFF	TGCGCCAGCAACCCACGGCGCGGGAGTACCGGGGAGCTGTTTTTT
.	TRBV24-1	15	TRBJ1-2	.	CATSDPLGGGYGYTF	TGTGCCACCAGTGACCCCTTAGGGGGTGGCTATGGCTACACCTTC
once	TRBV29-1	12	TRBJ2-5	.	CSVHDFQETQYF	TGCAGCGTTCACGACTTCCAAGAGACCCAGTACTTC
.	TRBV7-6	16	TRBJ2-7	TRBD1	CASRVKTGCRFYEQYF	TGTGCCAGCAGGGTTAAGACAGGGTGTAGGTTCTACGAGCAGTACTTC
.	TRBV28	15	TRBJ2-7	.	CASKRRVRASYEQYF	TGTGCCAGCAAGAGGCGGGTAAGGGCCTCCTACGAGCAGTACTTC
.	TRBV5-1	13	TRBJ2-7	.	CASSLTETYEQYF	TGCGCCAGCAGCTTGACAGAAACCTACGAGCAGTACTTC
.	TRBV9	13	TRBJ1-4	.	CASGGTGYEKLFF	TGTGCCAGCGGAGGGACGGGCTATGAAAAACTGTTTTTT
.	TRBV18	14	TRBJ1-2	.	CASSPSGGAYGYTF	TGTGCCAGCTCACCCTCCGGGGGGGCCTATGGCTACACCTTC
.	TRBV6-5	15	TRBJ1-5	.	CASSPTPGGNQPQHF	TGTGCCAGCAGTCCGACACCGGGGGGCAATCAGCCCCAGCATTTT
.	TRBV29-1	13	TRBJ2-1	.	CSVERTEVYEQFF	TGCAGCGTTGAAAGGACAGAGGTGTATGAGCAGTTCTTC
.	TRBV3-1/TRBV3-2	14	TRBJ1-2	TRBD1	CASSQREGAGGYTF	TGTGCCAGCAGCCAAAGAGAGGGGGCTGGTGGCTACACCTTC
.	TRBV6-2/TRBV6-3	15	TRBJ2-2	TRBD1	CASSYRTGVAGELFF	TGTGCCAGCAGTTACCGGACAGGGGTTGCCGGGGAGCTGTTTTTT
.	TRBV3-1/TRBV3-2	13	TRBJ1-1	TRBD1	CASSQGPGQGAFF	TGTGCCAGCAGCCAAGGGCCGGGACAGGGAGCTTTCTTT
.	TRBV28	16	TRBJ1-6	TRBD1	CASSLSTQGNNSPLHF	TGTGCCAGCAGTTTATCTACACAGGGGAATAATTCACCCCTCCACTTT
.	TRBV24-1	14	TRBJ1-3	.	CATSSGGDGNTIYF	TGTGCCACCAGTTCGGGGGGAGACGGAAACACCATATATTTT
once	TRBV4-3	14	TRBJ2-7	.	CASSQDFWRGEQYF	TGCGCCAGCAGCCAAGACTTTTGGAGAGGCGAGCAGTACTTC
once	TRBV16	16	TRBJ1-1	TRBD1	CASSQYPTGVGTEAFF	TGTGCCAGCAGCCAATACCCGACAGGGGTTGGCACTGAAGCTTTCTTT
.	TRBV13	15	TRBJ2-7	TRBD1	CASSYYPTGGGEQYF	TGTGCCAGCAGCTACTACCCGACAGGGGGTGGGGAGCAGTACTTC
.	TRBV5-1	15	TRBJ2-3	TRBD2	CASSLGRAWTDTQYF	TGCGCCAGCAGCCTCGGGAGGGCCTGGACAGATACGCAGTATTTT
.	TRBV7-9	15	TRBJ1-4	TRBD1	CASSLGGTGLGKLFF	TGTGCCAGCAGCTTAGGGGGGACAGGGCTCGGAAAACTGTTTTTT
.	TRBV19	16	TRBJ2-7	.	CASSIAGVAATYEQYF	TGTGCCAGTAGTATAGCCGGGGTAGCGGCCACCTACGAGCAGTACTTC
.	TRBV30	14	TRBJ1-1	TRBD1	CAWTPQGARTEAFF	TGTGCCTGGACACCACAGGGGGCGCGAACTGAAGCTTTCTTT
.	TRBV4-2	17	TRBJ2-2	TRBD2	CASSQDPSGTNTGELFF	TGTGCCAGCAGCCAAGACCCTAGCGGGACAAACACCGGGGAGCTGTTTTTT